These 32 T cell receptor beta chains originate from one sample sequenced in a study of T cells in Graves' hyperthyroidism and ophthalmopathy. Researchers amplified the TCR beta CDR3 regions from RNA transcripts. In the first-round RT-PCR of the TCR CDR3, the HTBI primer set was used. TCRdb processed the multiplex PCR reads anew with MiXCR; each CDR3 protein has one entry. The table has about 600,000 distinct CDR3 sequences, approximately 15% seen once. The sequenced sample was blood. The source of these receptors is a young woman with Graves' ophthalmopathy.

The rearrangement joins TRBV6-1 to TRBJ2-7; D not certain. The CDR3 runs to 13 residues. The germline CDR1 and CDR2 sequences are MNHNS and SASEGT. With 8 bases removed from V and 2 bases from J, the gap between germline ends came to 13 bases. CDR3 coding DNA: TGTGCCAGCCACGAGCCAGACACCTACGAGCAGTACTTC. Translated: CASHEPDTYEQYF.

This clonotype was observed many times. The rearrangement joins TRBV24-1 to TRBJ2-7; D possibly corresponds to TRBD1 (6 bases). CDR3 length: 13 residues. Looked up from germline, CDR1 is KGHDR and CDR2 is SFDVKD. The V and J ends lost 4 bases and 4 bases respectively, with 10 bases between them. CDR3 in amino acids: CATSEGQFYEQYF. The CDR3 DNA sequence: TGTGCCACCAGTGAAGGACAGTTTTACGAGCAGTACTTC.

The J gene is TRBJ2-7, the V gene TRBV6-5, with D unclear. This CDR3 contains 15 residues. Deletions cut 2 bases from V and 5 bases from J, with 16 bases between. Per germline, CDR1 MNHEY and CDR2 SVGAGI. In nucleotides, the CDR3 is TGTGCCAGCAGTTACAGGACGAACCCCTACCACGAGCAGTACTTC. This translates into CASSYRTNPYHEQYF.

This clonotype appeared many times. The V and J genes are TRBV6-2 or TRBV6-3 and TRBJ2-5; tentative D call: TRBD2 (5 bases). Germline values: CDR1 MNHEY, CDR2 SVGEGT. The CDR3 spans 11 residues. V lost 5 bases to trimming and J lost 6 bases, with 7 bases between them. CDR3 coding DNA: TGTGCCAGCAGTCAGCGGCAGACCCAGTACTTC. Protein: CASSQRQTQYF.

This clonotype was seen more than once but under ten times. This sequence joins TRBV19 and TRBJ1-1; D may be TRBD1 (6 bases). This CDR3 region has 13 residues. Germline loops: CDR1 LNHDA, CDR2 SQIVND (reference sequence). V dropped 7 bases and J dropped 1 base, with 10 bases sitting between them. The CDR3 sequence: CASMRGQNTEAFF. For the CDR3, the DNA is TGTGCCAGTATGAGGGGACAGAACACTGAAGCTTTCTTT.

This clonotype has a count of ten or more. The CDR3 coding sequence is TGTGCCAGCAGCTCTCTCAGGGGACAGGACAACTACGAGCAGTACTTC. It is translated as CASSSLRGQDNYEQYF. This chain links TRBV11-3 with TRBJ2-7; 8 nucleotides agree with TRBD1. This CDR3 is 16 amino acids long. V lost 4 bases and J lost 3; bases outside the gene matches: 11. Germline V gives CDR1 SGHNT, CDR2 YENEEA.

The chain links TRBV4-2 to TRBJ2-7, with D possibly TRBD1 on 6 matching bases. This CDR3 contains 13 residues. Per the germline V gene, CDR1 is LGHNA and CDR2 is YNFKEQ. The V gene lost 4 bases and the J gene lost 7 bases, with 14 bases spanning the gap. CDR3 protein: CASSRSDQGEQYF. For the CDR3, the DNA is TGTGCCAGCAGCCGCTCGGACCAGGGGGAGCAGTACTTC.

The rearrangement links TRBV5-8 to TRBJ1-2; 8 nucleotides agree with TRBD1. V dropped 2 bases and J dropped 4; count of bases not matched to a gene: 4. The CDR3 loop spans 14 amino acids. Germline V gives CDR1 SGHTS, CDR2 YDEGEE. The CDR3 reads CASSFDRGGYGYTF. The CDR3 DNA reads TGTGCCAGCAGCTTTGACAGGGGTGGCTATGGCTACACCTTC.

This clonotype was found many times. The chain employs TRBV11-1 and TRBJ2-1, with a weak D call TRBD1 (6 bases). Germline-derived CDR1 and CDR2 are SGHAT and FQDESV (reference sequence). The CDR3 has 14 residues. Deletions cut 1 base from V and 9 bases from J, with 13 bases between. The CDR3: CASSLGWAGVEQFF. CDR3 bases: TGTGCCAGCAGCTTAGGGTGGGCAGGGGTTGAGCAGTTCTTC.

The chain recombines TRBV9 with TRBJ2-1; 8 nucleotides agree with TRBD1. Trimming cost V 4 bases and J 5 bases; bases outside gene matches: 14. Germline CDR1 and CDR2: SGDLS and YYNGEE. The CDR3 covers 17 residues. CDR3 sequence: CASSKDRAKSRDNEQFF. DNA for the CDR3: TGTGCCAGCAGCAAGGACAGGGCAAAATCGCGAGACAATGAGCAGTTCTTC. The entire variable domain, with the rest obtained from reference TRBV9 and TRBJ2-1, is as follows: DSGVTQTPKHLITATGQRVTLRCSPRSGDLSVYWYQQSLDQGLQFLIQYYNGEERAKGNILERFSAQQFPDLHSELNLSSLELGDSALYFCASSKDRAKSRDNEQFFGPGTRLTVL.

There are a few counts of this clonotype. The chain recombines TRBV10-3 with TRBJ2-1; 13 bases map to TRBD2. The CDR3 contains 20 residues. Unmatched junction bases numbered 21, after V lost 5 bases and J lost 8 bases. CDR1 ENHRY and CDR2 SYGVKD come from the germline V gene. The CDR3 reads CAISPWTASLAGGPGDEQFF. In DNA, the CDR3 is TGTGCCATCAGTCCGTGGACAGCTTCACTAGCGGGAGGGCCTGGGGATGAGCAGTTCTTC.

The chain uses TRBV5-1 and TRBJ2-2; D ambiguous. The CDR3 is 17 residues long. The V gene's germline CDR1 is SGHRS and CDR2 YFSETQ. Trimming cost V 2 bases and J 6 bases, with 20 bases left between them. The chain's CDR3 is CASSFRPGPMGAGELFF. The CDR3 nucleotides are TGCGCCAGCAGCTTTCGTCCGGGCCCGATGGGTGCCGGGGAGCTGTTTTTT.

This clonotype occurred many times. The chain employs TRBV24-1 and TRBJ2-2; 11 bases agree with TRBD2. With 4 bases clipped from V and 6 bases from J, the junction kept 9 bases outside the gene matches. CDR1 and CDR2 (germline): KGHDR, SFDVKD. This CDR3 spans 17 amino acids. The DNA of the CDR3 is TGTGCCACCAGTGACTCATCTAGCGGGAGGAGAGCCGGGGAGCTGTTTTTT. The encoded protein is CATSDSSSGRRAGELFF.

This clonotype was detected ten times or more. The rearrangement links TRBV5-1 to TRBJ2-2; unclear D gene. V lost 4 bases and J 4 bases, leaving 8 bases between the germline ends. CDR1 SGHRS and CDR2 YFSETQ come from the germline V gene. The CDR3 extends over 13 amino acids. The CDR3, as DNA: TGCGCCAGCAGCAGGAGTTCCACCGGGGAGCTGTTTTTT. Translation gives CASSRSSTGELFF.

This chain connects TRBV30 to TRBJ1-5; D call uncertain. The CDR3 runs to 14 residues. V shed 0 bases and J shed 5 bases, with 11 bases lying between them. Germline V gene sequence: CDR1 GTSNPN, CDR2 SVGIG (reference sequence). CDR3 amino acids: CAWSVGGDHQPQHF. DNA for the CDR3: TGTGCCTGGAGTGTAGGAGGCGACCATCAGCCCCAGCATTTT.

Only one count was recorded for this clonotype. This chain connects TRBV29-1 to TRBJ2-2; D unclear. The CDR3 is 11 amino acids. Trimming took off 3 bases at V and 4 bases at J, with 3 bases between the two ends. Germline lookup yields CDR1 SQVTM and CDR2 ANQGSEA. CDR3 DNA sequence: TGCAGCGTTGAGATCACCGGGGAGCTGTTTTTT. Its protein is CSVEITGELFF.

The sample holds one count of this clonotype. A much larger clone sits a single nucleotide away, making a read error possible. The J gene is TRBJ1-5, the V gene TRBV24-1; 10 bases are shared with TRBD1. Germline CDR1 is KGHDR and CDR2 is SFDVKD. CDR3 length equals 16 residues. CDR3 DNA sequence: TGTCCACAGCGAAAAAGGACAGGGGGTCATGGACAGCCCCAGCATTTT. Amino acids: CPQRKRTGGHGQPQHF.

The chain is built from TRBV11-2 and TRBJ2-2, with 9 bases matching TRBD2. Trimming cost V 6 bases and J 1 base; bases outside gene matches: 18. CDR1 is SGHAT and CDR2 is FQNNGV in the germline V gene. The CDR3 runs 20 residues. As DNA, the CDR3 is TGTGCCAGCAGTTTCGGTCGACTAGCGGTCTATAGAAAGAACACCGGGGAGCTGTTTTTT. It translates to CASSFGRLAVYRKNTGELFF. Using reference TRBV11-2 and TRBJ2-2 for the parts outside the CDR3, the full variable domain is EAGVAQSPRYKIIEKRQSVAFWCNPISGHATLYWYQQILGQGPKLLIQFQNNGVVDDSQLPKDRFSAERLKGVDSTLKIQPAKLEDSAVYLCASSFGRLAVYRKNTGELFFGEGSRLTVL.

The table lists this clonotype with many counts. The chain has TRBV2 and TRBJ2-2; D might be TRBD1 (5 bases). This CDR3 is 16 amino acids long. Germline lookup yields CDR1 SNHLY and CDR2 FYNNEI. V dropped 5 bases and J dropped 0 bases, with 13 bases sitting between them. DNA of the CDR3: TGTGCCAGCAGTCCACATCGACAGCCGAACACCGGGGAGCTGTTTTTT. It yields the protein CASSPHRQPNTGELFF. Complete variable domain (other parts from reference TRBV2 and TRBJ2-2): EPEVTQTPSHQVTQMGQEVILRCVPISNHLYFYWYRQILGQKVEFLVSFYNNEISEKSEIFDDQFSVERPDGSNFTLKIRSTKLEDSAMYFCASSPHRQPNTGELFFGEGSRLTVL.

Turning to this clonotype: This could be a read error, since a much larger clone is one nucleotide away. The chain has TRBV7-9 and TRBJ1-1, with D possibly being TRBD1 (6 bases). The CDR3 consists of 15 residues. From germline, CDR1 is SEHNR and CDR2 FQNEAQ (reference sequence). CDR3 sequence: CASSIAQGRDTEDFF. DNA for the CDR3: TGTGCCAGCTCAATTGCTCAGGGGAGGGACACTGAAGATTTCTTT.

This clonotype showed up many times. V is TRBV5-1 and J is TRBJ2-3, with D tentatively TRBD2 (6 bases). Germline V gene sequence: CDR1 SGHRS, CDR2 YFSETQ. The CDR3 is 15 amino acids. Trimming cost V 0 bases and J 0 bases, with 8 bases left between them. The CDR3 loop is CASSLDSGSTDTQYF. Here the CDR3 DNA reads TGCGCCAGCAGCTTGGATAGCGGAAGCACAGATACGCAGTATTTT. The variable domain in full, completed from reference TRBV5-1 and TRBJ2-3, reads KAGVTQTPRYLIKTRGQQVTLSCSPISGHRSVSWYQQTPGQGLQFLFEYFSETQRNKGNFPGRFSGRQFSNSRSEMNVSTLELGDSALYLCASSLDSGSTDTQYFGPGTRLTVL.

This clonotype was found many times. The chain recombines TRBV11-3 with TRBJ2-7, with 11 bases identical to TRBD2. This CDR3 has 15 amino acids. The trim removed 4 bases at V and 4 bases at J, leaving 6 bases unmatched. Germline CDR1 reads SGHNT; CDR2 reads YENEEA. The CDR3 DNA reads as TGTGCCAGCAGCTCCCGGACTAGCGGGTTTTACGAGCAGTACTTC. Translation gives CASSSRTSGFYEQYF.

With respect to this clonotype: This may be a read error: a much more frequent sequence differs by one nucleotide. This sequence joins TRBV12-3 or TRBV12-4 and TRBJ2-7; D gene uncertain. The V end was cut by 8 bases, the J end by 1 base, with 12 bases between. The length of the CDR3 is 13 residues. As DNA, the CDR3 is TGTGCCAGCGGCTCTCCCGCATCCTACGAGCAGTACTTC. Translation: CASGSPASYEQYF.

The chain combines TRBV29-1 with TRBJ2-1; D perhaps matches TRBD2 (6 bases). CDR1 is SQVTM and CDR2 is ANQGSEA in the germline V gene. V lost 3 bases and J 4 bases, leaving 13 bases between the germline ends. CDR3 length: 14 amino acids. As DNA, the CDR3 is TGCAGCGTTGAGGGAGGTGACAGTTACAATGAGCAGTTCTTC. Translating gives CSVEGGDSYNEQFF.

This clonotype was found many times. The V gene is TRBV6-1, the J gene TRBJ2-7, with D hard to call. The germline V gene has CDR1 MNHNS and CDR2 SASEGT. The CDR3 has 13 residues. The V and J ends lost 4 bases and 0 bases respectively, with 7 bases between them. In DNA form, the CDR3 reads TGTGCCAGCAGTGGACAAGGCTCCTACGAGCAGTACTTC. Translated, it gives CASSGQGSYEQYF.

In its sample, this clonotype was seen many times. The chain uses TRBV19 and TRBJ2-1; 8 bases agree with TRBD2. The CDR3 sequence is 16 residues long. The trim removed 4 bases at V and 6 bases at J, leaving 11 bases unmatched. The germline gives CDR1 LNHDA, CDR2 SQIVND (reference sequence). The CDR3 DNA sequence: TGTGCCAGTAGTACCCTTGGGGCGGGAGGCCGCAATGAGCAGTTCTTC. This encodes CASSTLGAGGRNEQFF.

A word on this clonotype: Given a much more abundant clone one base away, this may be a read error. The chain is built from TRBV2 and TRBJ2-2, with 7 bases that match TRBD1. J was trimmed by 4 bases and V by 7 bases; bases with no gene match: 3. This CDR3 has 13 residues. Per the germline V gene, CDR1 is SNHLY and CDR2 is FYNNEI. Here the CDR3 reads CASIRDSTGELFF. Here the CDR3 DNA reads TGTGCCAGCATTAGGGACAGCACCGGGGAGCTGTTTTTT.

The rearrangement joins TRBV19 to TRBJ2-7, with D possibly called TRBD1 or TRBD2 (5 bases each). This CDR3 has 13 amino acids. V was shortened by 6 bases and J by 0 bases, with 9 bases between the two germline ends. Per the germline V gene, CDR1 is LNHDA and CDR2 is SQIVND (reference sequence). The CDR3 DNA sequence: TGTGCCAGTAGAGGGACCCCCTCCTACGAGCAGTACTTC. Protein: CASRGTPSYEQYF.

This clonotype turned up a few times. The chain recombines TRBV12-3 or TRBV12-4 with TRBJ2-7; D not certain. The germline V and J ends were trimmed by 2 bases and 1 base, with 12 bases remaining between them. The CDR3 is made up of 15 amino acids. The CDR3 is CASSLRVGPSYEQYF. For the CDR3, the DNA is TGTGCCAGCAGTTTAAGGGTAGGGCCGTCCTACGAGCAGTACTTC.

The J gene is TRBJ2-3, the V gene TRBV7-3; 10 bases map to TRBD2. With V trimmed by 1 base and J by 4 bases, 11 bases remained unmatched. The CDR3 totals 18 residues. Germline CDR1 reads SGHTA; CDR2 reads FQGTGA. CDR3 sequence: CASSLKPSGRLNADTQYF. DNA of the CDR3: TGTGCCAGCAGCTTAAAGCCTAGCGGGAGACTAAACGCAGATACGCAGTATTTT.

This clonotype was seen repeatedly, ten times or more. The chain recombines TRBV29-1 with TRBJ1-6; tentatively, D is TRBD1 (5 bases). Trimming stripped 5 bases from V and 10 bases from J, with 12 bases between. CDR3 size: 12 residues. Germline loops: CDR1 SQVTM, CDR2 ANQGSEA. The CDR3 is CSVRTGESPLHF. The CDR3 DNA reads TGCAGCGTTCGAACAGGCGAATCACCCCTCCACTTT. The whole variable domain, filled in from reference TRBV29-1 and TRBJ1-6, reads SAVISQKPSRDICQRGTSLTIQCQVDSQVTMMFWYRQQPGQSLTLIATANQGSEATYESGFVIDKFPISRPNLTFSTLTVSNMSPEDSSIYLCSVRTGESPLHFGNGTRLTVT.

Comment on this clonotype: A read error may explain this, as a much larger clone is one base away. The chain combines TRBV12-3 or TRBV12-4 with TRBJ2-5, with 8 bases aligning to TRBD2. The trim removed 5 bases at V and 5 bases at J, leaving 13 bases unmatched. This CDR3 contains 16 residues. The chain's CDR3 is CASSVQLTGGWETQYF. The CDR3 bases are TGTGCCAGCAGTGTCCAACTAACGGGAGGGTGGGAGACCCAGTACTTC.